This record covers a single T cell receptor (beta chain). This sample stems from a study of blood T cell repertoires in COVID-19. The method was immunoSEQ multiplex PCR; TCRdb's version includes in-frame clones alone and lacks a portion of them. This table holds about 330,000 clones, approximately 85% found once. The germline V gene has CDR1 LGHDT and CDR2 YNNKEL (reference sequence). Trimming removed 4 bases from V and 8 bases from J, with 8 bases in between. This CDR3 region has 12 residues. The rearrangement links TRBV3-1 (or the pseudogene TRBV3-2) to TRBJ1-4; a possible D gene is TRBD1 (6 bases). Sequencing was done on a sample of peripheral blood. The TCR originated in a human donor in a cohort sampled during active COVID-19. CDR3 sequence: CASSRTAEKLFF. In DNA form, the CDR3 reads TGTGCCAGCAGCCGGACAGCCGAAAAACTGTTTTTT.